Given below is one T cell receptor beta chain in context. What it recognizes is unknown. The germline V and J ends were trimmed by 1 base and 1 base, with 10 bases remaining between them. The CDR3 sequence is 15 residues long. Germline V lookup: CDR1 SGHAT, CDR2 FQNNGV. This sample is drawn from a study of OX40 agonist ivuxolimab in advanced cancers. Study-wide results and caveats: Compared with CD4+, CD8+ T cells on average had more expanded clones. Among expanded peripheral T cells, antigen specificity went undetermined. Dose levels from 0.1 to 3.0 mg/kg saw CD4+ and CD8+ blood T cells expand clonally by week 6.

Profiling relied on immunoSEQ multiplex PCR, and the TCRdb table lists in-frame clones only, not all of them. The table lists some 81,000 clones, 75% to 85% of them singletons. The clonotype originates from an adult with an advanced solid tumor such as melanoma, head and neck, liver or kidney cancer. This chain joins TRBV11-2 and TRBJ1-2; no definite D call. Sequencing used CD4+ or CD8+ T cells sorted from blood, obtained in a trial of the OX40 agonist ivuxolimab. The CDR3 bases are TGTGCCAGCAGCTTAGTGGGGTCGGGTAACTATGGCTACACCTTC. As protein: CASSLVGSGNYGYTF.